This TCR beta chain was identified in a study of blood T cells in healthy people across ages. Regarding the study as a whole: Donors of long life had a larger count of naive CD4+ cells and greater diversity than aged donors. It was held that the diversity estimates obtained from one million T cells were underestimates. Expanded clonotype shifts may have been confounded, as the donors had an unknown CMV status.

As for this clonotype: What it binds is not known.

The authors ran a second PCR of roughly 6 to 11 cycles using a sample-barcoded 5' primer and a J-beta primer mix. A 12-random-nucleotide template-switch adaptor tagged each cDNA molecule. TCRdb re-called the 5' RACE reads with MiXCR, one entry per CDR3 protein. The table lists roughly 800,000 distinct CDR3 sequences, roughly 60% of them singletons. The J segment lost 2 bases and the V segment lost 5 bases, leaving 6 bases of the junction unmatched. The length of the CDR3 is 15 residues. Per the germline V gene, CDR1 is MNHEY and CDR2 is SVGAGI. Sequencing was carried out using blood. The TCR was taken from a man under 40 in good health. The V gene is TRBV6-5, the J gene TRBJ2-1, with 7 bases that match TRBD2. The CDR3 nucleotides read TGTGCCAGCAGTCGTGAGCGGGGCACCTACAATGAGCAGTTCTTC. It yields the protein CASSRERGTYNEQFF.